This is a list of T cell receptor beta chains from one sample in a study of cytomegalovirus exposure and HLA in healthy donors. Some clones are missing from TCRdb's copy, which holds only in-frame ones; the method was immunoSEQ multiplex PCR. This repertoire shows about 240,000 clones, around 80% found once; its top ten account for under 8%. The specimen was PBMCs. The receptor source for this set is a woman in her sixties or seventies in good health and CMV-seropositive. Each CDR3 is given with its conserved first and last residue. Each record gives: CDR3 protein, V gene, J gene.

CDR3: CATSGDRFSGNTIYF
V: TRBV15
J: TRBJ1-3

CDR3: CASSLQGFGYTF
V: TRBV5-1
J: TRBJ1-2

CDR3: CASSPRDSGSGEQYF
V: TRBV18
J: TRBJ2-7

CDR3: CASSPGTKSIQETQYF
V: TRBV4-2
J: TRBJ2-5

CDR3: CASSIGGTTGTGELFF
V: TRBV19
J: TRBJ2-2

CDR3: CASSKRRGMNTEAFF
V: TRBV11-2
J: TRBJ1-1

CDR3: CASSLGGLFPYSYEQYF
V: TRBV5-4
J: NA

CDR3: CASSAEDRGIWYEQYF
V: TRBV6-1
J: TRBJ2-7

CDR3: CASSLGASIVTTDTQYF
V: TRBV5-1
J: TRBJ2-3

CDR3: CASSLEVAGGPDTQYF
V: TRBV5-1
J: TRBJ2-3

CDR3: CASSRHEDYGYTF
V: TRBV7-9
J: TRBJ1-2

CDR3: CASSHAGTVIFDEQYF
V: TRBV6-6
J: TRBJ2-7

CDR3: CASSTGVETQYF
V: TRBV2
J: TRBJ2-5

CDR3: CASSPASLAVSYNEQFF
V: TRBV5-1
J: TRBJ2-1

CDR3: CASSLDLGETQYF
V: TRBV11-2
J: TRBJ2-5